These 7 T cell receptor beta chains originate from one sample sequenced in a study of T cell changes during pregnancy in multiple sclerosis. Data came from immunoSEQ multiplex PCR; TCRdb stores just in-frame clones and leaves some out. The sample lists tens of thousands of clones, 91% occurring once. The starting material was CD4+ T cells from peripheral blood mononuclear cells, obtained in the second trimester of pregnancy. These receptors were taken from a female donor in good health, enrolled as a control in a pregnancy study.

This CDR3 reads CSVKAGGLTDTQYF. The CDR3 DNA reads TGCAGCGTCAAAGCGGGAGGGCTGACAGATACGCAGTATTTT. The chain recombines TRBV29-1 with TRBJ2-3; 10 bases map to TRBD2. The V segment lost 6 bases and the J segment 3 bases; nucleotides outside the gene matches: 6. The CDR3 is 14 residues long. In germline, CDR1 is SQVTM, CDR2 ANQGSEA.

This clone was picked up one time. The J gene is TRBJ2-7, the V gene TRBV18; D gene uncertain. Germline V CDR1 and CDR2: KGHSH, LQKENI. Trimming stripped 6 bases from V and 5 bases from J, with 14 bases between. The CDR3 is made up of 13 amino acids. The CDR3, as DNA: TGTGCCAGCTCCCCTAAGAGCCCGCACGAGCAGTACTTC. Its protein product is CASSPKSPHEQYF. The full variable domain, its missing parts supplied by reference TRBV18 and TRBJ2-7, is NAGVMQNPRHLVRRRGQEARLRCSPMKGHSHVYWYRQLPEEGLKFMVYLQKENIIDESGMPKERFSAEFPKEGPSILRIQQVVRGDSAAYFCASSPKSPHEQYFGPGTRLTVT.

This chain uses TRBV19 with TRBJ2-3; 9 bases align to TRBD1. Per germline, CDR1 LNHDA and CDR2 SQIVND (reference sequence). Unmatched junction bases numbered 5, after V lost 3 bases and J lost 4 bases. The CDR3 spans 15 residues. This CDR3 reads CASSIITGGADTQYF. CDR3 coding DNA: TGTGCCAGTAGTATTATAACAGGGGGCGCAGATACGCAGTATTTT.

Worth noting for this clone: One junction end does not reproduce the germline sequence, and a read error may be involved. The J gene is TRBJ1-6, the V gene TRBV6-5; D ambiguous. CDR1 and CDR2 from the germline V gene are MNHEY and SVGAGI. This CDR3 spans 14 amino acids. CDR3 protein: CASSYTGFNTPLHF. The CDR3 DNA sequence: TGTGCCAGCAGTTACACGGGGTTTAATACACCCCTCCACTTT.

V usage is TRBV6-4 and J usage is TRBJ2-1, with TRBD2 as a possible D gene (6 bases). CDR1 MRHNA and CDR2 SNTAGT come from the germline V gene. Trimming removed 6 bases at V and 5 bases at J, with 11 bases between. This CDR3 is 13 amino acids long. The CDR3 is CASSSGGNNEQFF. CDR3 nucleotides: TGTGCCAGCAGCAGTGGAGGGAACAATGAGCAGTTCTTC.

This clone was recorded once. CDR3 loop: CASSLTSREGGTQYF. In nucleotides, the CDR3 is TGTGCCAGCAGCTTAACTTCTCGGGAGGGCGGGACGCAGTATTTT. V gene TRBV7-3 combines with J gene TRBJ2-3; TRBD2 matches at 8 bases. The CDR3 has 15 residues. After removal of 0 bases from V and 9 bases from J, the junction contained 8 bases not matched to a gene. The germline V gene has CDR1 SGHTA and CDR2 FQGTGA.

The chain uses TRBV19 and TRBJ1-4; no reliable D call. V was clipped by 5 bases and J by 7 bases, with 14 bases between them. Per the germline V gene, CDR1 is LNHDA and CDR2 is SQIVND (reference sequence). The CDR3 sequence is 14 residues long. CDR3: CASSQTVSSEKLFF. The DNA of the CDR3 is TGTGCCAGTAGTCAGACGGTTAGCTCTGAAAAACTGTTTTTT. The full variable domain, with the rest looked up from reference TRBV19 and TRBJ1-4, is DGGITQSPKYLFRKEGQNVTLSCEQNLNHDAMYWYRQDPGQGLRLIYYSQIVNDFQKGDIAEGYSVSREKKESFPLTVTSAQKNPTAFYLCASSQTVSSEKLFFGSGTQLSVL.